This T cell receptor (beta chain) was documented in a study of identical twins. Using its own MiXCR run on the 5' RACE reads, TCRdb lists one record per CDR3 protein. Of around 370,000 distinct CDR3 sequences listed, approximately 8.8% are singletons. Unmatched junction bases numbered 3, after V lost 1 base and J lost 7 bases. This CDR3 spans 13 amino acids. This clonotype was found a few times. The rearrangement uses TRBV12-3 or TRBV12-4 and TRBJ2-5, with 7 bases fitting TRBD1. Sequenced material: naive T cells sorted from blood. The origin of this receptor is a woman aged 50 to 60 in good health. CDR3 region: CASSLGQGGTQYF. CDR3 DNA: TGTGCCAGCAGTTTAGGACAGGGTGGGACCCAGTACTTC.